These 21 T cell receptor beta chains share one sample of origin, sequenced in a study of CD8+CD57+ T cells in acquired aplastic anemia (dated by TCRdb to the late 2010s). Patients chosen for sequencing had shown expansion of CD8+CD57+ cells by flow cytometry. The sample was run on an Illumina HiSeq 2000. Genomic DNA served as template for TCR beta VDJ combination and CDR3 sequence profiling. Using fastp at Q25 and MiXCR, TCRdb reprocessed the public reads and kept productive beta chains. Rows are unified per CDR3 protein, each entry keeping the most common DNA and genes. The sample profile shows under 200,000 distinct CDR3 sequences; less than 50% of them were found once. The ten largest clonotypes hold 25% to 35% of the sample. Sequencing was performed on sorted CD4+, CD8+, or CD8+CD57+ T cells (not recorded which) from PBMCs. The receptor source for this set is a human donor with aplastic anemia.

Here the CDR3 reads CAISESREQPQHF. The CDR3 region has the DNA TGTGCCATCAGTGAGTCGAGGGAACAGCCCCAGCATTTT. The J gene is TRBJ1-5, the V gene TRBV10-3; D not resolved. The germline V gene has CDR1 ENHRY and CDR2 SYGVKD. The CDR3 loop spans 13 amino acids. Trimming pared 0 bases from V and 7 bases from J, leaving 7 bases between.

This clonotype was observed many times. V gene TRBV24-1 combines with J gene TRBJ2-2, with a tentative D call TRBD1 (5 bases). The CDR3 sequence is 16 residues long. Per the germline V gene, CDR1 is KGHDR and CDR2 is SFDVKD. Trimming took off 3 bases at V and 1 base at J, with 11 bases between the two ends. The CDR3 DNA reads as TGTGCCACCAGTGATCCCGGGCAGGGGAACACCGGGGAGCTGTTTTTT. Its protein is CATSDPGQGNTGELFF.

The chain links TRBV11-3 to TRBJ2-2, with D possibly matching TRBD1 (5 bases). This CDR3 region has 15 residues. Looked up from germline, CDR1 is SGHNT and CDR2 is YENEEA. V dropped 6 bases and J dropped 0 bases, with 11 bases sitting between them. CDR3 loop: CASSRTNANTGELFF. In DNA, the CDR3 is TGTGCCAGCAGTCGGACAAACGCGAACACCGGGGAGCTGTTTTTT. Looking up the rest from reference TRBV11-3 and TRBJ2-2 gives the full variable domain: EAGVVQSPRYKIIEKKQPVAFWCNPISGHNTLYWYLQNLGQGPELLIRYENEEAVDDSQLPKDRFSAERLKGVDSTLKIQPAELGDSAVYLCASSRTNANTGELFFGEGSRLTVL.

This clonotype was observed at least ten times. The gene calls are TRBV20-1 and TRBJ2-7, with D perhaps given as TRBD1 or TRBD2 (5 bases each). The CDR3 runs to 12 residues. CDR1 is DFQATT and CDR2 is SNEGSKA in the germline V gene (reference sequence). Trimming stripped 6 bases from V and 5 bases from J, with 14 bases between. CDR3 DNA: TGCAGTGCCACGGGACCCGGGAACGAGCAGTACTTC. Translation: CSATGPGNEQYF.

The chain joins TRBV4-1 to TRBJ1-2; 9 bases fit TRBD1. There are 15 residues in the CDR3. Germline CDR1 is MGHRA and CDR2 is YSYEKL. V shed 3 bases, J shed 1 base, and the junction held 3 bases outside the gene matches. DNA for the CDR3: TGCGCCAGCAGCCAGGAGGGACAGGGTAACTATGGCTACACCTTC. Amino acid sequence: CASSQEGQGNYGYTF.

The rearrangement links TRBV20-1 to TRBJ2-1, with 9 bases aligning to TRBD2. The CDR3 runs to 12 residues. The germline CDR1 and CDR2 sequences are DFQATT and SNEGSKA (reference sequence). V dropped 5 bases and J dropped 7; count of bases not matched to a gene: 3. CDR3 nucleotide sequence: TGCAGTGCTCGGACTAGCGCGAATGAGCAGTTCTTC. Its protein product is CSARTSANEQFF.

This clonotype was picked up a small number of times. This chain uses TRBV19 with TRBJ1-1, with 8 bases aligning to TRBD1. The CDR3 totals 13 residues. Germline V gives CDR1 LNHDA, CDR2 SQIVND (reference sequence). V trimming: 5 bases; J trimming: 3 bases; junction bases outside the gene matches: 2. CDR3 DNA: TGTGCCAGTAGTGGGACAGGTCACACTGAAGCTTTCTTT. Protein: CASSGTGHTEAFF. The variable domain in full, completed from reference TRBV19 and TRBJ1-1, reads DGGITQSPKYLFRKEGQNVTLSCEQNLNHDAMYWYRQDPGQGLRLIYYSQIVNDFQKGDIAEGYSVSREKKESFPLTVTSAQKNPTAFYLCASSGTGHTEAFFGQGTRLTVV.

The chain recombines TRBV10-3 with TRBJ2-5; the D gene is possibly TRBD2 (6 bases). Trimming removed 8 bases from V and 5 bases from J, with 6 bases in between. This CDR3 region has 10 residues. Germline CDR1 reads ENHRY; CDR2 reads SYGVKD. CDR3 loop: CAIRGETQYF. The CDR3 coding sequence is TGTGCCATCCGGGGGGAGACCCAGTACTTC.

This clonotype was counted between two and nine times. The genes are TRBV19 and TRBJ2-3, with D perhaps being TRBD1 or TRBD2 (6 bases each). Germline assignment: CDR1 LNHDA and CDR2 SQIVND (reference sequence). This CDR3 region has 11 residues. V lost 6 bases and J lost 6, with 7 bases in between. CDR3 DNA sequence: TGTGCCAGTAGGGGGGGCGATACGCAGTATTTT. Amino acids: CASRGGDTQYF.

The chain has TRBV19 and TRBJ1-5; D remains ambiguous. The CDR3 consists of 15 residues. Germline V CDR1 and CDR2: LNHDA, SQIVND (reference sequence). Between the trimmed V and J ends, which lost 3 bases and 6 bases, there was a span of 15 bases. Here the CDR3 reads CASSMGNGFGQPQHF. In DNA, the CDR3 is TGTGCCAGTAGTATGGGAAACGGGTTTGGTCAGCCCCAGCATTTT.

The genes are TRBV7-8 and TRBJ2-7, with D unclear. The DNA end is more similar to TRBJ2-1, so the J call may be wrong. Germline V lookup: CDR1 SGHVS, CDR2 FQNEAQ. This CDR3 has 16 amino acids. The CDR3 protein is CASSLVSLSSYNEQFF. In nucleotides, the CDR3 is TGTGCCAGCAGCTTAGTGTCGTTGAGCTCCTACAATGAGCAGTTCTTC.

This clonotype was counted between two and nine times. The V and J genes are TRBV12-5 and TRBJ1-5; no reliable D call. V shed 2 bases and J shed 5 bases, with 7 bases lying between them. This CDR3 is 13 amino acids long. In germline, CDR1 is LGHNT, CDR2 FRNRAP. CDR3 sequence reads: CASGLLLHQPQHF. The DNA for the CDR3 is TGTGCTAGTGGTTTGTTACTTCATCAGCCCCAGCATTTT. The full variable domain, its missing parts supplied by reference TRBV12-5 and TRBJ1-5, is DARVTQTPRHKVTEMGQEVTMRCQPILGHNTVFWYRQTMMQGLELLAYFRNRAPLDDSGMPKDRFSAEMPDATLATLKIQPSEPRDSAVYFCASGLLLHQPQHFGDGTRLSIL.

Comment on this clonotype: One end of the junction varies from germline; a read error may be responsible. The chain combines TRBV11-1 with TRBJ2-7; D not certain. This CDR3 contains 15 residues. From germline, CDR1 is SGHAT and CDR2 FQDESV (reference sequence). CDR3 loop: CASGLDLITHGEQYF. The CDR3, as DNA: TGTGCCAGCGGCTTAGATTTGATAACCCATGGCGAGCAGTACTTC.

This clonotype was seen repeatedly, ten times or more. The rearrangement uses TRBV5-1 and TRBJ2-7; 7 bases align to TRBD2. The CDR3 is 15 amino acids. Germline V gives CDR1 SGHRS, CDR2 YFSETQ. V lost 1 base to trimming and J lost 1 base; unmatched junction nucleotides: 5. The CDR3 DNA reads TGCGCCAGCAGCTTGCCTAGCGGCCCATCCTACGAGCAGTACTTC. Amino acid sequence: CASSLPSGPSYEQYF.

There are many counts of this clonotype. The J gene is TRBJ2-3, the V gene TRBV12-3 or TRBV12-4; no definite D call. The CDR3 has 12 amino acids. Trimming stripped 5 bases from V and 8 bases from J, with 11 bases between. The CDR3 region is CASSPSLLTQYF. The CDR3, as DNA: TGTGCCAGCAGTCCCTCCCTCCTTACGCAGTATTTT.

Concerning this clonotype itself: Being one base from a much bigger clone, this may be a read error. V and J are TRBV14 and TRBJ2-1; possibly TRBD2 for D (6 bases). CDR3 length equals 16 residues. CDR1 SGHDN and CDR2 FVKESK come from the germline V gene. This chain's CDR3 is CASSQVGSGWGYEQLF. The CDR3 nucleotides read TGTGCCAGCAGCCAAGTGGGTAGCGGCTGGGGGTATGAGCAGCTCTTC.

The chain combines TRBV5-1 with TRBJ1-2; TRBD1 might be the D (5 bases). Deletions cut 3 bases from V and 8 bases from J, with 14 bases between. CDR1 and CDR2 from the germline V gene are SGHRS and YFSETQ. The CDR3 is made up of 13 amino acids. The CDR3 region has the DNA TGCGCCAGCAGCTGGCAAGGGACTGACGGCTACACCTTC. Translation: CASSWQGTDGYTF.

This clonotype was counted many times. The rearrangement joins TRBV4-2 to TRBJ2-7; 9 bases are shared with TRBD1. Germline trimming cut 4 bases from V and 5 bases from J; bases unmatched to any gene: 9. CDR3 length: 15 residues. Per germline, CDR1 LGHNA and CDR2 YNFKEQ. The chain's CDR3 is CASSLLQGANHEQYF. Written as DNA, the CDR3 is TGTGCCAGCAGCCTCTTACAGGGGGCGAACCACGAGCAGTACTTC.

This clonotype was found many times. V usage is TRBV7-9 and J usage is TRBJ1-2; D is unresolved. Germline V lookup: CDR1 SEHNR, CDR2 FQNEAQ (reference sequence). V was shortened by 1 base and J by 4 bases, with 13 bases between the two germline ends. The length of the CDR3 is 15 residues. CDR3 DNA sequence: TGTGCCAGCAGCTTAGGGAGGGCCAGCGGCTATGGCTACACCTTC. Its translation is CASSLGRASGYGYTF. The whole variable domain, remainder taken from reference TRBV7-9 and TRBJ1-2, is DTGVSQNPRHKITKRGQNVTFRCDPISEHNRLYWYRQTLGQGPEFLTYFQNEAQLEKSRLLSDRFSAERPKGSFSTLEIQRTEQGDSAMYLCASSLGRASGYGYTFGSGTRLTVV.

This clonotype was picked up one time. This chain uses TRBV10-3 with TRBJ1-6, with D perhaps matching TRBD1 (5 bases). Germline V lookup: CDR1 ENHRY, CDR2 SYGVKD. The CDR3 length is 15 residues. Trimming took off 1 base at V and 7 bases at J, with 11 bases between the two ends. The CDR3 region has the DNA TGTGCCATCAGTGAGTACGACAGTCTCAATTCACCCCTCCACTTT. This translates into CAISEYDSLNSPLHF.

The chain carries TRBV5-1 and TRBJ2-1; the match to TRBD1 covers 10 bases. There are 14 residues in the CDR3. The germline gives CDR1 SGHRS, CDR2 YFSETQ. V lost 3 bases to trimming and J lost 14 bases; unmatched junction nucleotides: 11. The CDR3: CASSWTGGVESEFF. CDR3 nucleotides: TGCGCCAGCAGCTGGACAGGGGGGGTGGAATCTGAGTTCTTC.